This T cell receptor beta chain derives from a study of cytomegalovirus exposure and HLA in healthy donors. Amplification used 60 Vbeta primers and 13 Jbeta primers. Study processing details: Approximately 78 million unique TCR beta chains, 9.5 million to 11 million of them shared, were counted by a later analysis. Data came from immunoSEQ multiplex PCR; TCRdb stores just in-frame clones and leaves some out. The V and J calls and clone size were taken over from that table, and D and trimming were inferred from the DNA. This sample has approximately 140,000 clones, with about 82% found just once. Findings of the study overall: Most TCR beta V segments were productive about 90% or about 30% of the time in an earlier analysis.

About this clone: The antigen is undetermined.

CDR1 is MGHRA and CDR2 is YSYEKL in the germline V gene. This CDR3 contains 16 residues. V lost 4 bases and J lost 1, with 17 bases in between. This clonotype was obtained from a boy between 10 and 17 years old in good health and CMV-seronegative. The J gene is TRBJ2-7, the V gene TRBV4-1; TRBD2 is a possible D gene (6 bases). Material for sequencing was PBMCs. DNA of the CDR3: TGCGCCAGCAGCCCATGGAGGGGCGACGGATCCTACGAGCAGTACTTC. It specifies CASSPWRGDGSYEQYF.